Included here is one T cell receptor beta chain sequence, with context. The antigen is not known. The data are from a study of graft-versus-host responses after intestinal transplantation. Broader study findings: There was an association between peak levels of circulating GvH clones and early post-transplant HvG declines. Clonal ratios of graft-versus-host to host-versus-graft in allografts were high for patients exhibiting graft-donor T cell macrochimerism. GvH clones surfaced in recipient marrow, some emerging earlier in ileum or blood.

Trimming took 3 bases from V and 4 from J, leaving 9 bases between them. The CDR3 extends over 14 amino acids. Germline V lookup: CDR1 WNHNN, CDR2 SYGVQD (reference sequence). Using immunoSEQ multiplex PCR, the repertoire was profiled, and TCRdb retains in-frame clones only, with some absent. The sample holds roughly 80,000 clones, over 75% seen once. The sample in question was unstimulated CD8+ T cells sorted from spleen or lymph node cells, obtained before transplant. This TCR derives from a human donor who was the organ donor for an intestinal transplant. This chain links TRBV10-1 with TRBJ2-2, with D unresolved. The CDR3: CASSEDPSTGELFF. The CDR3 DNA reads as TGCGCCAGCAGTGAAGATCCGAGCACCGGGGAGCTGTTTTTT.